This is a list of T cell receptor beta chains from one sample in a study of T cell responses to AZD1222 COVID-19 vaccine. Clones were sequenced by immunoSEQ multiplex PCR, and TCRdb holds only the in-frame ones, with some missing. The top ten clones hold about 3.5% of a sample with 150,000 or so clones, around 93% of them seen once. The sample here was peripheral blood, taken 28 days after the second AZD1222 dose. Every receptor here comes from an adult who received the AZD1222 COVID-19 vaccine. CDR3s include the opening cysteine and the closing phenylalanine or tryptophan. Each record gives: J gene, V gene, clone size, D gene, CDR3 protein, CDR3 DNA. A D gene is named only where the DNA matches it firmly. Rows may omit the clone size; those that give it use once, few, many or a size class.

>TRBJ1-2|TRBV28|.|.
CASSLGGPILGNYGYTF
TGTGCCAGCAGCCTAGGCGGTCCCATCCTCGGAAACTATGGCTACACCTTC
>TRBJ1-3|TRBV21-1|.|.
CASSKVGQGISGNTIYF
.
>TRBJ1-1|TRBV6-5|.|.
CASSLHGAMNTEAFF
TGTGCCAGCAGTCTTCACGGGGCCATGAACACTGAAGCTTTCTTT
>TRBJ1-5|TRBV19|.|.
CAVGQGDQPQHF
TGTGCCGTTGGGCAGGGAGATCAGCCCCAGCATTTT
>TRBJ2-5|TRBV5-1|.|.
CASSRTPSTGRETQYF
TGCGCCAGCAGCCGGACCCCATCTACTGGGCGGGAGACCCAGTACTTC
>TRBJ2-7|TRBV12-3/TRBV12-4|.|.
CASSPDYADLYF
TGTGCCAGCAGCCCAGACTACGCCGATCTGTACTTC
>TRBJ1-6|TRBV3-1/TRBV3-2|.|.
CASSPESDNSPLHF
TGTGCCAGCAGCCCAGAGTCCGATAATTCACCCCTCCACTTT
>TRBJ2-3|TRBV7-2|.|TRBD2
CASSPQGTSGTITDTQYF
TGTGCCAGCAGCCCCCAGGGGACTAGCGGGACCATCACAGATACGCAGTATTTT
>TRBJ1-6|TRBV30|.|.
CAWSRAGSPLHF
TGTGCCTGGAGTAGGGCTGGTTCACCCCTCCACTTT
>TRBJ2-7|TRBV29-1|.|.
CSVALRSTHYEQYF
TGCAGCGTTGCCCTGAGGAGTACCCACTACGAGCAGTACTTC
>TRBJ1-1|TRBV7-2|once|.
CASSLEQNTEAFF
TGTGCCAGCAGCTTAGAACAGAACACTGAAGCTTTCTTT
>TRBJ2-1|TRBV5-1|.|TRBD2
CASSISGTTSDEQFF
TGCGCCAGCAGCATTTCCGGGACTACTTCGGATGAGCAGTTCTTC
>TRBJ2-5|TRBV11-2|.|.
CASSLVPLETQYF
TGTGCCAGCAGCTTAGTCCCGTTAGAGACCCAGTACTTC
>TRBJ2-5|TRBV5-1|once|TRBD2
CASSLELAGPQETQYF
TGCGCCAGCAGCTTGGAGCTAGCGGGACCCCAAGAGACCCAGTACTTC
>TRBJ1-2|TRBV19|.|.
CASRDSGVYGYTF
TGTGCCAGTAGGGATAGTGGGGTCTATGGCTACACCTTC
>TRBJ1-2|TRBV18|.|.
CASSPPFSGRAYYGYTF
TGTGCCAGCTCACCACCTTTCTCAGGCAGGGCTTACTATGGCTACACCTTC
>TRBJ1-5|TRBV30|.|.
CAWEGGINQPQHF
TGTGCCTGGGAGGGGGGGATCAATCAGCCCCAGCATTTT
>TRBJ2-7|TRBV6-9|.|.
CASSFRQNYEQYF
TGTGCCAGCAGTTTTAGACAGAACTACGAGCAGTACTTC
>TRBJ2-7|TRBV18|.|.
CASSPDLYSKGEQYF
TGTGCCAGCTCACCCGATTTGTATAGCAAGGGCGAGCAGTACTTC
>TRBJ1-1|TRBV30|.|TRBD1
CACTQGTTEAFF
TGTGCCTGTACACAGGGGACCACTGAAGCTTTCTTT